Sequencing of this TCR beta chain was carried out in a study of blood T cell repertoires in COVID-19. Study details: Italy, Spain and the United States were the sources of the convalescent and acute COVID-19 samples. T cells, B-cell-depleted T cells, or PBMCs provided the cDNA or gDNA that served as material.

Per the authors' pipeline: How many nucleated cells were present was estimated from reference gene primer amplification. Libraries were prepared by immunoSEQ multiplex PCR; TCRdb keeps only in-frame clonotypes and omits some of them. V and J calls and clone size come straight from that table; D and trimming were deduced from the DNA. The sample yields 170,000 or so clones, more than 85% seen once. Germline V gene sequence: CDR1 SGHNT, CDR2 YENEEA. The V gene lost 6 bases and the J gene lost 6 bases, with 18 bases spanning the gap. CDR3 size: 14 residues. Sequencing was performed on peripheral blood. The chain carries TRBV11-3 and TRBJ2-7, with TRBD2 as a possible D gene (7 bases). The origin of this receptor is a man aged 55 to 70 with COVID-19, enrolled during active disease. The CDR3 here is CASRWGGQFAEQYF. CDR3 coding DNA: TGTGCCAGCAGATGGGGGGGCCAGTTCGCCGAGCAGTACTTC.